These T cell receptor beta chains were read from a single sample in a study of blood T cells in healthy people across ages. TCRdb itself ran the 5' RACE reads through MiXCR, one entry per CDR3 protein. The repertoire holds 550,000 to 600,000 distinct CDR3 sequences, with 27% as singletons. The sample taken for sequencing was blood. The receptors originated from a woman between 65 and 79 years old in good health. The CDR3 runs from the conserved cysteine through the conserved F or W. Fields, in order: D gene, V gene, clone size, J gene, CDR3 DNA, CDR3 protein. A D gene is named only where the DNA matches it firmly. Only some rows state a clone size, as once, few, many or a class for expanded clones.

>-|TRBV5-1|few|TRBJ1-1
TGCGCCAGCAGCTTTTCAGGTACTGAAGCTTTCTTT
CASSFSGTEAFF
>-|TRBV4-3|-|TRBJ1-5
TGCGCCAGCAGCCAAGTATTTTCAAATCAGCCCCAGCATTTT
CASSQVFSNQPQHF
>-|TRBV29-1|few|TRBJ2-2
TGCAGCGTGGGGGGACACCCCTCTGCGAACGCCGGGGAGCTGTTTTTT
CSVGGHPSANAGELFF
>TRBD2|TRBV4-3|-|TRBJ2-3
TGCGCCAGCAGCCGGAGGGGACTAGCGGGATCAGATACGCAGTATTTT
CASSRRGLAGSDTQYF
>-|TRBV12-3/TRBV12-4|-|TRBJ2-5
TGTGCCAGCAGTTTAGGGGGTGTGGTAGGGACCCAGTACTTC
CASSLGGVVGTQYF
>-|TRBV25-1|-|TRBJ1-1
TGTGCCAGCAGTGACTCGACCCTGGGGGACACTGAAGCTTTCTTT
CASSDSTLGDTEAFF
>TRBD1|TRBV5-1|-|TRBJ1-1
TGCGCCAGCAAAGTAGGGGCAGGGGGCCCTGAAGCTTTCTTT
CASKVGAGGPEAFF
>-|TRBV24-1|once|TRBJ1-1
TGTGCCACCATGGGTTCGGCGAACACTGAAGCTTTCTTT
CATMGSANTEAFF
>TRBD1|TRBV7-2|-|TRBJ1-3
TGTGCCAGCAGCTTCCCCTGGGGACAGGCCTCTGGAAACACCATATATTTT
CASSFPWGQASGNTIYF
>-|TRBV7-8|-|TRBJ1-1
TGTGCCAGCAGCTTAGAGGAGGGTTTATTGGGGGGAGCTTTCTTT
CASSLEEGLLGGAFF
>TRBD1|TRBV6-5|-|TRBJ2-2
TGTGCCAGCAGTTATCCTAGGACAGGGAGTACCGGGGAGCTGTTTTTT
CASSYPRTGSTGELFF
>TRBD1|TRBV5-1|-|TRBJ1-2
TGCGCCAGCAGCATGAACCGGGACAGGGGCAACTATGGCTACACCTTC
CASSMNRDRGNYGYTF
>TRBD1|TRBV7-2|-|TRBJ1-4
TGTGCCAGCAGCTATTGGACAGGGAAAAGTGAAAAACTGTTTTTT
CASSYWTGKSEKLFF
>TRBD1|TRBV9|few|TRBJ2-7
TGTGCCAGCAGCGTTACCTGGGGACAGGGCGAGCAGTACTTC
CASSVTWGQGEQYF
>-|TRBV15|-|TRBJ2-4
TGTGCCACGGGCAGGGAAAGGAACATTCAGTACTTC
CATGRERNIQYF
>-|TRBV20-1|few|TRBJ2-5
TGCAGTGCTAGAGATCCCAGCGGGTTGAGTTTGGAGACCCAGTACTTC
CSARDPSGLSLETQYF
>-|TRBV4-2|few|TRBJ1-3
TGTGCCAGCAGCCCCACCGACAGTGGAAACACCATATATTTT
CASSPTDSGNTIYF
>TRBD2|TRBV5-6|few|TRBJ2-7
TGTGCCAGTGTTAGTAGCGGGGACGAGCAGTACTTC
CASVSSGDEQYF
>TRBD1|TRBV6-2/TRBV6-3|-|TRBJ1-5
TGTGCCAGCACCGACAGGGTCAACCAGCCCCAGCATTTT
CASTDRVNQPQHF
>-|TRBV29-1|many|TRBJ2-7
TGCAGCGTTGCCGGCCCCGGAGCCGGCGAGCAGTACTTC
CSVAGPGAGEQYF
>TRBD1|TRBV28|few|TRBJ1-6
TGTGCCAGCAGTCGACAGGGGGCTCGGAATTCACCCCTCCACTTT
CASSRQGARNSPLHF
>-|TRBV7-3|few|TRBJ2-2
TGTGCCAGCAACTCAGGGGAGCCCGGGGAGCTGTTTTTT
CASNSGEPGELFF
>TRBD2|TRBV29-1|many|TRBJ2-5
TGCAGCGTTGAAGATACGGGGGGGCTAGAGACCCAGTACTTC
CSVEDTGGLETQYF
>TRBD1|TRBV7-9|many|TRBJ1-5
TGTGCCAGCAGCTTAGGGACAGGGTTCGTGGGTCACAATCAGCCCCAGCATTTT
CASSLGTGFVGHNQPQHF
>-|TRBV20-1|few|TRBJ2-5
TGCAGTGCTAGAGATGTCGGCATAGAGACCCAGTACTTC
CSARDVGIETQYF
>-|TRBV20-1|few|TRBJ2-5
TGCAGTGCTAGAGGGGCATGGGCGGGGCTTCAAGAGACCCAGTACTTC
CSARGAWAGLQETQYF
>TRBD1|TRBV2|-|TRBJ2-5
TGTGCCAGCAGGAGGGACAGTTTGGGAGAGACCCAGTACTTC
CASRRDSLGETQYF
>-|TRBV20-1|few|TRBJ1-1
TGCAGTGCTAGCGCGGGCCGTGAAGCTTTCTTT
CSASAGREAFF
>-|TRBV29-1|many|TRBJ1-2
TGCAGCGTGGAGGGAGGGCTACCCTATGGCTACACCTTC
CSVEGGLPYGYTF
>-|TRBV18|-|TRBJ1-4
TGTGCCAGCTCACGGAACAGGGATGAAAAACTGTTTTTT
CASSRNRDEKLFF
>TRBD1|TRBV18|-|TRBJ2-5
TGTGCCAGCTCACCCGGACAGGGGGTAAAAGAGACCCAGTACTTC
CASSPGQGVKETQYF